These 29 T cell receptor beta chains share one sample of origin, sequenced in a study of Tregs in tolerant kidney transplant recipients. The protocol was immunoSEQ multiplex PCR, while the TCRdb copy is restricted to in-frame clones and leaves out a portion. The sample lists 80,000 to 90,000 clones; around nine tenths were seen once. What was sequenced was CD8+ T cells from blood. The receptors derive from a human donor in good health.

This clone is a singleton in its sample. CDR3 bases: TGTGCCAGCAGTTTCCTCACGGGTACCCCTAGCACAGATACGCAGTATTTT. Its translation: CASSFLTGTPSTDTQYF. The V and J genes are TRBV27 and TRBJ2-3; D gene uncertain. The V gene's germline CDR1 is MNHEY and CDR2 SMNVEV (reference sequence). V dropped 3 bases and J dropped 0 bases, with 16 bases sitting between them. This CDR3 has 17 residues.

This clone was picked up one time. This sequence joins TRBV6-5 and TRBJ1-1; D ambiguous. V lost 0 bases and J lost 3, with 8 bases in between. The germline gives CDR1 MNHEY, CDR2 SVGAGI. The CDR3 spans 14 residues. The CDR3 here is CASSYSKSYTEAFF. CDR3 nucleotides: TGTGCCAGCAGTTACTCGAAATCCTACACTGAAGCTTTCTTT.

The CDR3 DNA sequence: TGTGCCAGCAGCGCGTCCGGGACAGGGTACAATGAGCAGTTCTTC. This translates into CASSASGTGYNEQFF. The rearrangement links TRBV7-9 to TRBJ2-1, with 9 bases aligning to TRBD1. The germline V gene has CDR1 SEHNR and CDR2 FQNEAQ (reference sequence). V shed 5 bases, J shed 4 bases, and the junction held 6 bases outside the gene matches. CDR3 length: 15 residues.

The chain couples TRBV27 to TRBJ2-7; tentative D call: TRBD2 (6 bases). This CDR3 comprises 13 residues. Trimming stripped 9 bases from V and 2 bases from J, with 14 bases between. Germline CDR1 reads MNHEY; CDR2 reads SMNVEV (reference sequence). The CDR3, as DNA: TGTGCCAGTCGAGGCGCGGGAACCTACGAGCAGTACTTC. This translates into CASRGAGTYEQYF.

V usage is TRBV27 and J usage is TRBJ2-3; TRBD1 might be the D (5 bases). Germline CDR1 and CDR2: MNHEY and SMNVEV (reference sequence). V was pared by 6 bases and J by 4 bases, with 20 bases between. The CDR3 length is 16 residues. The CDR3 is CASSTLKGLGADTQYF. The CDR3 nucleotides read TGTGCCAGCAGCACACTTAAGGGTTTAGGGGCAGATACGCAGTATTTT.

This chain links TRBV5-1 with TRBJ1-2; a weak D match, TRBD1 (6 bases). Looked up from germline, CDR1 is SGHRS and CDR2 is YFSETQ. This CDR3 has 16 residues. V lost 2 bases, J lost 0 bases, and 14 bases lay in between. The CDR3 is CASSFTRDNANYGYTF. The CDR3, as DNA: TGCGCCAGCAGCTTCACCCGGGACAACGCTAACTATGGCTACACCTTC.

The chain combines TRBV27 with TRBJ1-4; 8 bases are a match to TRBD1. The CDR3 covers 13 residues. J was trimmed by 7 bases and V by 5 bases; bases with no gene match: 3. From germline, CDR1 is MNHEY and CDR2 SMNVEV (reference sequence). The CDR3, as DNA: TGTGCCAGCAGTGGACAGGGCGGTGAAAAACTGTTTTTT. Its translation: CASSGQGGEKLFF.

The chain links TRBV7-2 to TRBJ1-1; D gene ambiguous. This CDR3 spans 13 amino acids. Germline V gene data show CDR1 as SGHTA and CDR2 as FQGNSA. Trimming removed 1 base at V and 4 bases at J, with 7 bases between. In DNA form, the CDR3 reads TGTGCCAGCAGCTTAGGGGTGGGCACTGAAGCTTTCTTT. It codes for CASSLGVGTEAFF.

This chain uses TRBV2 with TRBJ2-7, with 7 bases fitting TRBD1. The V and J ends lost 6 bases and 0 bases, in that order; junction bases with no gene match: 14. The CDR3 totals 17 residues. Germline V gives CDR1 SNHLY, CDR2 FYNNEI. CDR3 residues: CASRARFGTELSYEQYF. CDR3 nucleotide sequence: TGTGCCAGCAGGGCGAGGTTTGGGACAGAGCTCTCCTACGAGCAGTACTTC.

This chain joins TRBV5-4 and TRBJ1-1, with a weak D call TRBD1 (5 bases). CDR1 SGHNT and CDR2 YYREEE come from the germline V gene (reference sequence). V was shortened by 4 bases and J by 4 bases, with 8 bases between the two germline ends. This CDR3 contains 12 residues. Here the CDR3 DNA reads TGTGCCAGCAGCGAGGGACTCACTGAAGCTTTCTTT. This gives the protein CASSEGLTEAFF.

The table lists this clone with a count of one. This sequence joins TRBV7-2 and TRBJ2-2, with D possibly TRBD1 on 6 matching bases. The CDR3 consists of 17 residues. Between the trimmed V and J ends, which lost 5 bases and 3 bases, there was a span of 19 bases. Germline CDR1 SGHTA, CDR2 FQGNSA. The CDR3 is CASSQGLGLPDTGELFF. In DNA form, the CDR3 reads TGTGCCAGCAGCCAGGGGCTAGGTTTGCCGGACACCGGGGAGCTGTTTTTT.

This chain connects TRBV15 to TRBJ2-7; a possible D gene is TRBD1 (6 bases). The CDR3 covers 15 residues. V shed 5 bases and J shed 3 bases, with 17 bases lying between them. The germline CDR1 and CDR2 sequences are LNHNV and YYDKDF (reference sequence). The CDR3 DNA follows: TGTGCCACCAGCCCAGCGTCCAGGGGTAGCTACGAGCAGTACTTC. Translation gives CATSPASRGSYEQYF.

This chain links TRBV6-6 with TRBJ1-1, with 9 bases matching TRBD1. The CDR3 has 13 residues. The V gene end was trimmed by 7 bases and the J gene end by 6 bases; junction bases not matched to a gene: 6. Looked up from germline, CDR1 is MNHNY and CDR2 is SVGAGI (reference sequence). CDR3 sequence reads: CASKHRGQPEAFF. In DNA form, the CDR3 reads TGTGCCAGCAAACACAGGGGGCAACCTGAAGCTTTCTTT.

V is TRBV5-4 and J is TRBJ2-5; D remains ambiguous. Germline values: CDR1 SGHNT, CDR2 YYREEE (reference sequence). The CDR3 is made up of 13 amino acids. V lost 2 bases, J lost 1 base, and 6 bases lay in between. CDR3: CASSLQLQETQYF. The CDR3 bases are TGTGCCAGCAGCTTACAGCTCCAAGAGACCCAGTACTTC.

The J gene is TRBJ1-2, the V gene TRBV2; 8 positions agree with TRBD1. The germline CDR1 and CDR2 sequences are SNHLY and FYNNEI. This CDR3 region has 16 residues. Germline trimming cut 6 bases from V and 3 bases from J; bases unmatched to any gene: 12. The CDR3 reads CASSQSRDRPYYGYTF. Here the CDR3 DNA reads TGTGCCAGCAGCCAATCACGGGACAGGCCGTACTATGGCTACACCTTC.

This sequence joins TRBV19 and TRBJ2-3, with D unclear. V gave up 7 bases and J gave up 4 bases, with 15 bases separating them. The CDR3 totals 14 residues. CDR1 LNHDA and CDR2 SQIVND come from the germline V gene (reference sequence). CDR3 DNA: TGTGCCAGTATGAGGTATTTGGGTTCAGATACGCAGTATTTT. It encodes CASMRYLGSDTQYF.

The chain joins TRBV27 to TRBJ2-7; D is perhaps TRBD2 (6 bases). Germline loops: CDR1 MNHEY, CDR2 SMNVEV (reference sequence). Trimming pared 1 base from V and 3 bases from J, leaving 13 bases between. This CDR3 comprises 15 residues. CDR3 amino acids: CASSLLGISGYEQYF. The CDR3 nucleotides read TGTGCCAGCAGTTTATTGGGGATTAGCGGCTACGAGCAGTACTTC.

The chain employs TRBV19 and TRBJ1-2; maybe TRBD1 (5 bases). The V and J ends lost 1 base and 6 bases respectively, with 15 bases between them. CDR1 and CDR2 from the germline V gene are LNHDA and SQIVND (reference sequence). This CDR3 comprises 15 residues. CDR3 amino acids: CASSIAWRQGHGYTF. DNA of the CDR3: TGTGCCAGTAGTATAGCTTGGAGGCAGGGCCATGGCTACACCTTC.

CDR3 loop: CASSLALSNQPQHF. The CDR3 DNA reads TGTGCCAGTAGTTTGGCATTAAGCAATCAGCCCCAGCATTTT. The chain joins TRBV19 to TRBJ1-5; D unclear. Germline V gene sequence: CDR1 LNHDA, CDR2 SQIVND (reference sequence). V lost 5 bases and J lost 1, with 9 bases in between. The CDR3 loop spans 14 amino acids.

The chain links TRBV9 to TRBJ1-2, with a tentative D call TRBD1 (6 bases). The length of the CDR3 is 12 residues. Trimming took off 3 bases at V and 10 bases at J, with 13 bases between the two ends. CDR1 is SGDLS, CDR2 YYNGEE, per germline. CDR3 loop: CASSGNRALYTF. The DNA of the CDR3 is TGTGCCAGCAGCGGAAACAGGGCCCTCTACACCTTC.

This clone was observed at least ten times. The DNA of the CDR3 is TGTGCCAGCAGCCCAGGCGCGACAGGGGGCGAGGATGAGCAGTTCTTC. Its protein product is CASSPGATGGEDEQFF. The J gene is TRBJ2-1, the V gene TRBV27, with TRBD1 matching 10 bases. V lost 6 bases to trimming and J lost 8 bases; unmatched junction nucleotides: 13. CDR3 length: 16 amino acids. The germline gives CDR1 MNHEY, CDR2 SMNVEV (reference sequence).

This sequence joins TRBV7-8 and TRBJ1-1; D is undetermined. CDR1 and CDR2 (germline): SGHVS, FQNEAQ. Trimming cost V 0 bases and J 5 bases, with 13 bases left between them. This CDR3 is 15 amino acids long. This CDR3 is CASSLALPGWTEAFF. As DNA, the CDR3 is TGTGCCAGCAGCTTAGCACTCCCCGGGTGGACTGAAGCTTTCTTT.

CDR3 bases: TGTGCCAGCAGCTTGGAGCTAAATGAGCAGTTCTTC. It yields the protein CASSLELNEQFF. V gene TRBV5-7 combines with J gene TRBJ2-1; D not resolved. TRBV5-7 is placed among ORFs of uncertain function. The CDR3 totals 12 residues. Trimming stripped 0 bases from V and 7 bases from J, with 5 bases between.

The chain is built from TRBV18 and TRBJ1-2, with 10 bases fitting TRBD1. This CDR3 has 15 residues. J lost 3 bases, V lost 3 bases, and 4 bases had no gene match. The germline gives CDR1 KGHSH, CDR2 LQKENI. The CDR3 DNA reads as TGTGCCAGCTCACCTCCGGGACAGGGGTACTATGGCTACACCTTC. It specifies CASSPPGQGYYGYTF.

The CDR3 protein is CAISPGTGTYEQYF. The CDR3 nucleotides are TGTGCCATCAGCCCCGGGACTGGAACCTACGAGCAGTACTTC. The gene calls are TRBV10-3 and TRBJ2-7, with D tentatively TRBD2 (6 bases). V was trimmed by 6 bases and J by 2 bases, leaving 14 bases between them. CDR3 size: 14 residues. Per the germline V gene, CDR1 is ENHRY and CDR2 is SYGVKD.

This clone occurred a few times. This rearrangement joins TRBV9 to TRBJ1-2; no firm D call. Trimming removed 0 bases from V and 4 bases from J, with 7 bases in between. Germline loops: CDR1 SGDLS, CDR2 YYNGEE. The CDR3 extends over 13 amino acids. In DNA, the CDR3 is TGTGCCAGCAGCGTAGGAGGGAGCTATGGCTACACCTTC. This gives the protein CASSVGGSYGYTF.

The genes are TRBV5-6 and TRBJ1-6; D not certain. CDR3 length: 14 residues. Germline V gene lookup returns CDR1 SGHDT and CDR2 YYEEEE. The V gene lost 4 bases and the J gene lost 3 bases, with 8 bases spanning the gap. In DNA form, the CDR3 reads TGTGCCAGCAGCACCCGGGGCTATAATTCACCCCTCCACTTT. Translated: CASSTRGYNSPLHF.

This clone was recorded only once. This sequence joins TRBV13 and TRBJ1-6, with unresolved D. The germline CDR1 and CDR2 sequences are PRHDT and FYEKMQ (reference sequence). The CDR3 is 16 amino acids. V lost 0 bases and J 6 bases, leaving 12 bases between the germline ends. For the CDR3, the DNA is TGTGCCAGCAGCTTAGGACTGCCTTTGGGTAATTCACCCCTCCACTTT. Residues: CASSLGLPLGNSPLHF.

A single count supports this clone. This chain's CDR3 is CASSQDPWGSGPNIQYF. The CDR3 bases are TGTGCCAGCAGCCAAGATCCCTGGGGATCGGGACCAAACATTCAGTACTTC. V and J are TRBV4-2 and TRBJ2-4; D tentatively fits TRBD1 or TRBD2 (5 bases each). The germline V and J ends were trimmed by 0 bases and 6 bases, with 18 bases remaining between them. Germline CDR1 LGHNA, CDR2 YNFKEQ. CDR3 length: 17 residues.